This is a list of T cell receptor beta chains from one sample in a study of T cells in Graves' hyperthyroidism and ophthalmopathy. TCRdb re-derived calls from the multiplex PCR reads in MiXCR, one entry per CDR3 protein. The table has roughly 740,000 distinct CDR3 sequences, roughly 17% seen once; the top ten hold under 10%. Sequencing used blood. The receptors were sampled from a man aged 18-30 years with Graves' hyperthyroidism. The CDR3 runs from the conserved cysteine through the conserved F or W. A D gene is named only where the DNA matches it firmly. The listing skips clone size in some rows; elsewhere it reads once, few, many or a size class.

TRBD1	TRBJ1-2	TRBV20-1	14	few	TGCAGTGCTAGACCATGGACAGGGGGGTATGGCTACACCTTC	CSARPWTGGYGYTF
-	TRBJ1-1	TRBV5-8	15	many	TGTGCCAGCAGCTTGCCGGGGAGGCGGGTCACTGAAGCTTTCTTT	CASSLPGRRVTEAFF
TRBD1	TRBJ2-7	TRBV19	16	-	TGTGCCAGTAGTATAGGGCCCGGGACAGGGGCCTACGAGCAGTACTTC	CASSIGPGTGAYEQYF
TRBD1	TRBJ2-1	TRBV3-1	18	few	TGTGCCAGCAGCCAAGCTTGGGGTACAGGGGTCGCCTACAATGAGCAGTTCTTC	CASSQAWGTGVAYNEQFF
-	TRBJ1-1	TRBV20-1	15	-	TGCAGTGCTCCTCCGCCATCGGGGAAGGGGACTGAAGCTTTCTTT	CSAPPPSGKGTEAFF
TRBD1	TRBJ1-5	TRBV30	15	-	TGTGCCTGGAGTCCGGGGACAGCCTTAAATCAGCCCCAGCATTTT	CAWSPGTALNQPQHF
TRBD1	TRBJ1-5	TRBV2	15	many	TGTGCCAGCCAGACCGGGACAGGGGGCTTTCAGCCCCAGCATTTT	CASQTGTGGFQPQHF
-	TRBJ1-3	TRBV28	14	many	TGTGCCAGCAGTTTAGGGCAGGCCCGAAACACCATATATTTT	CASSLGQARNTIYF
TRBD2	TRBJ2-3	TRBV18	16	few	TGTGCCAGCTCACCCCGGACTAGCGGGAAGGGGGATACGCAGTATTTT	CASSPRTSGKGDTQYF
-	TRBJ2-1	TRBV20-1	14	many	TGCAGTAGAGGGGGGGGTGCAGCGGGCGATGAGCAGTTCTTC	CSRGGGAAGDEQFF
TRBD2	TRBJ2-7	TRBV5-1	15	many	TGCGCCAGCAGCTTCGGCGGGAGGACTTCCTACGAGCAGTACTTC	CASSFGGRTSYEQYF
-	TRBJ2-1	TRBV28	12	many	TGTGCCAGCCAGCCGTTGGTAGGAGAGCAGTTCTTC	CASQPLVGEQFF
TRBD1	TRBJ1-1	TRBV25-1	17	-	TGTGCCAGCAGTGAATATGGCAGGGGGAGCAGTAGCACTGAAGCTTTCTTT	CASSEYGRGSSSTEAFF
TRBD1	TRBJ1-2	TRBV10-3	14	-	TGTGCCATCAGACGGACAGGGGTGAGGAATGGCTACACCTTC	CAIRRTGVRNGYTF